A selection of T cell receptor beta chains follows, all from one sample in a study of blood T cell repertoires in COVID-19. This table comes from immunoSEQ multiplex PCR, and its TCRdb copy is limited to in-frame clones, with some not included. The repertoire holds more than 25,000 clones, with 90% as singletons. The sample was peripheral blood. The receptors come from a man between 65 and 80 years old with active or convalescent COVID-19. Both conserved end residues are part of each CDR3. A D gene is named only where the DNA matches it firmly. Not every row has a clone size; where given, it reads once, few, many or a size class.

j_call v_call d_call clone_size cdr3_nt cdr3_aa
TRBJ1-1 TRBV3-1/TRBV3-2 NA NA TGTGCCAGCAGCCAAGAATTCGGCCGGAGAAACACTGAAGCTTTCTTT CASSQEFGRRNTEAFF
TRBJ2-5 TRBV29-1 NA NA TGCAGCGTTGGTATAGGGGGTCCAGAGACCCAGTACTTC CSVGIGGPETQYF
TRBJ2-2 TRBV7-9 NA few TGTGCCAGCAGCTCCCAGGGTTGGGCCGGGGAGCTGTTTTTT CASSSQGWAGELFF
TRBJ1-5 TRBV10-3 NA NA TGTGCCATCAGGGGGCGGGAGGATCAGCCCCAGCATTTT CAIRGREDQPQHF
TRBJ1-5 TRBV19 TRBD1 once TGTGCCAGTATCCCGGGAACAGGGGAGGATCAGCCCCAGCATTTT CASIPGTGEDQPQHF
TRBJ2-3 TRBV7-3 NA NA TGTGCCAGCAGCTTAATGGCCTCGAGCACAGATACGCAGTATTTT CASSLMASSTDTQYF
TRBJ2-5 TRBV5-3 NA NA TGTGCCAGAAGCCCTACTACATGGACAGTACAAGAGACCCAGTACTTC CARSPTTWTVQETQYF
TRBJ2-2 TRBV18 NA NA TGTGCCAGCTCACCAGTCGGGTTTACGAACACCGGGGAGCTGTTTTTT CASSPVGFTNTGELFF
TRBJ1-2 TRBV7-9 TRBD1 few TGTGCCAGCAGCCGGACCCCGGACAGGGCAAACGGCTACACCTTC CASSRTPDRANGYTF
TRBJ1-1 TRBV19 NA NA TGTGCCAGTACTATCGGCACAGCAGCCGAAGCTTTCTTT CASTIGTAAEAFF